This record covers a single T cell receptor (beta chain). Its antigen is currently unknown. The CDR3 is made up of 16 amino acids. Germline V gene data show CDR1 as SGHAT and CDR2 as FQDESV (reference sequence). V was clipped by 5 bases and J by 3 bases, with 18 bases between them. This sample was included in a study of long-term antiretroviral therapy in people with HIV. Study results and limitations: Diversity went up after ART and still fell short of transplant donor controls.

This was the immunoSEQ v3.0 assay at survey level. Using immunoSEQ multiplex PCR, the repertoire was profiled, and TCRdb retains in-frame clones only, with some absent. The sample consists of 25,000 to 35,000 clones, 80% to 95% of them appearing once. V is TRBV11-1 and J is TRBJ2-3, with D perhaps assigned TRBD1 or TRBD2 (6 bases each). The specimen was unsorted PBMCs, collected 3.1 years after starting antiretroviral therapy. This TCR came from a man aged 18 to 29 with HIV. For the CDR3, the DNA is TGTGCCAGCAGCCCAAGGGGGGTGATGGGAACAGATACGCAGTATTTT. Its translation: CASSPRGVMGTDTQYF.